The 22 T cell receptor beta chains below all came from one sample that was sequenced in a study of blood T cells in healthy people across ages. Together with a sample-barcoded 5' primer, a J-beta primer mix was included in a second PCR lasting about 6 to 12 cycles. TCRdb re-derived calls from the 5' RACE reads in MiXCR, one entry per CDR3 protein. The sample holds 700,000 to 950,000 distinct CDR3 sequences, 58% seen once. Material: blood. The origin of the receptors is a man under 40 in good health.

A few counts support this clonotype. This sequence joins TRBV25-1 and TRBJ1-1; D is undetermined. Per the germline V gene, CDR1 is MGHDK and CDR2 is SYGVNS. Trimming removed 1 base from V and 1 base from J, with 13 bases in between. The CDR3 consists of 16 residues. As DNA, the CDR3 is TGTGCCAGCAGTGAATTTTTTACGCCTTCGAACACTGAAGCTTTCTTT. Residues: CASSEFFTPSNTEAFF.

To note about this clonotype: The junction departs from the called germline gene at one end, perhaps through a read error. The chain links TRBV7-7 to TRBJ2-1, with 8 bases matching TRBD1. The germline V gene encodes CDR1 SSHAT and CDR2 FNYEAQ (reference sequence). This CDR3 comprises 13 residues. The CDR3 nucleotides read TGTGCTAGCAGTAATTCAGGGGGCGATGAGCAGTTCTTC. As protein: CASSNSGGDEQFF. The full variable domain, completed using reference TRBV7-7 and TRBJ2-1, is GAGVSQSPRYKVTKRGQDVTLRCDPISSHATLYWYQQALGQGPEFLTYFNYEAQPDKSGLPSDRFSAERPEGSISTLTIQRTEQRDSAMYRCASSNSGGDEQFFGPGTRLTVL.

This chain joins TRBV10-3 and TRBJ2-3, with 8 nucleotides matching TRBD2. Germline V gene lookup returns CDR1 ENHRY and CDR2 SYGVKD. J gave up 4 bases and V 4 bases, and 7 bases lay outside the gene matches. This CDR3 contains 15 residues. The CDR3 protein is CAISGAGLAPDTQYF. The CDR3 DNA is TGTGCCATCAGTGGGGCTGGACTAGCCCCAGATACGCAGTATTTT.

This clonotype was observed a few times. The chain recombines TRBV7-9 with TRBJ2-4; D is undetermined. Looked up from germline, CDR1 is SEHNR and CDR2 is FQNEAQ (reference sequence). The ends were cut back, 4 bases at V and 0 bases at J, with 13 bases in the middle. This CDR3 region has 16 residues. CDR3 protein: CASSSLDPLAKNIQYF. The CDR3 DNA reads as TGTGCCAGCAGCTCACTGGATCCTCTAGCCAAAAACATTCAGTACTTC.

The gene calls are TRBV9 and TRBJ2-1; 11 positions match TRBD2. This CDR3 region has 15 residues. J lost 6 bases, V lost 2 bases, and 4 bases had no gene match. The germline V gene has CDR1 SGDLS and CDR2 YYNGEE. CDR3 in DNA: TGTGCCAGCAGCGTCCTTAGCGGGGGGGTCAATGAGCAGTTCTTC. This sequence encodes CASSVLSGGVNEQFF.

This sequence joins TRBV12-3 or TRBV12-4 and TRBJ2-1; maybe TRBD1 (5 bases). Trimming removed 9 bases at V and 0 bases at J, with 15 bases between. This CDR3 spans 15 amino acids. CDR3 coding DNA: TGTGCCAGTCGAAGGGGCAGTAGCTCCTACAATGAGCAGTTCTTC. This translates into CASRRGSSSYNEQFF.

The V and J genes are TRBV29-1 and TRBJ1-1, with TRBD1 matching over 9 bases. The CDR3 has 14 residues. The V segment lost 7 bases and the J segment 0 bases; nucleotides outside the gene matches: 6. Germline V gene lookup returns CDR1 SQVTM and CDR2 ANQGSEA. This CDR3 reads CSAPRTGVNTEAFF. The CDR3 nucleotides read TGCAGCGCCCCGAGGACAGGGGTGAACACTGAAGCTTTCTTT.

The rearrangement joins TRBV20-1 to TRBJ2-7, with D maybe TRBD1 (5 bases). CDR1 DFQATT and CDR2 SNEGSKA come from the germline V gene (reference sequence). Trimming removed 0 bases at V and 2 bases at J, with 11 bases between. CDR3 length equals 14 residues. As DNA, the CDR3 is TGCAGTGCTAGAGAACCCAGGGCTGCCTACGAGCAGTACTTC. Protein sequence: CSAREPRAAYEQYF.

J is TRBJ2-5 and V is TRBV24-1; D call uncertain. The V gene's germline CDR1 is KGHDR and CDR2 SFDVKD. The CDR3 contains 14 residues. V lost 7 bases and J lost 2, with 13 bases in between. The CDR3 region has the DNA TGTGCCACCAGCCAAGCCGGAAAACAAGAGACCCAGTACTTC. This encodes CATSQAGKQETQYF.

The genes are TRBV6-2 or TRBV6-3 and TRBJ2-7, with unresolved D. The germline CDR1 and CDR2 sequences are MNHEY and SVGEGT. CDR3 length equals 13 residues. With 2 bases removed from V and 4 bases from J, the gap between germline ends came to 9 bases. The CDR3 is CASSYPQIYEQYF. In nucleotides, the CDR3 is TGTGCCAGCAGTTACCCCCAAATTTACGAGCAGTACTTC.

V gene TRBV20-1 combines with J gene TRBJ2-7; 8 bases match TRBD2. The V gene's germline CDR1 is DFQATT and CDR2 SNEGSKA (reference sequence). The CDR3 spans 16 residues. J lost 3 bases, V lost 0 bases, and 10 bases had no gene match. In DNA form, the CDR3 reads TGCAGTGCTAGAGAGCGGGCGGGAGGTCTGCGCTACGAGCAGTACTTC. As protein: CSARERAGGLRYEQYF.

The rearrangement joins TRBV9 to TRBJ1-2; 9 nucleotides agree with TRBD1. The CDR3 consists of 16 residues. Unmatched junction bases numbered 13, after V lost 4 bases and J lost 6 bases. Germline lookup yields CDR1 SGDLS and CDR2 YYNGEE. CDR3 amino acids: CASSYLSNRGLDGYTF. The CDR3 DNA follows: TGTGCCAGCAGCTACCTATCAAACAGGGGGCTGGATGGCTACACCTTC.

The chain recombines TRBV9 with TRBJ2-5, with TRBD2 identical over 7 bases. CDR1 is SGDLS, CDR2 YYNGEE, per germline. With 0 bases clipped from V and 5 bases from J, the junction kept 4 bases outside the gene matches. The CDR3 length is 14 residues. CDR3 DNA sequence: TGTGCCAGCAGCGTAGGGTTGGGAGGGGAGACCCAGTACTTC. Protein sequence: CASSVGLGGETQYF.

This chain connects TRBV7-9 to TRBJ1-2; the D gene is possibly TRBD1 (6 bases). CDR1 SEHNR and CDR2 FQNEAQ come from the germline V gene (reference sequence). The V end lost 4 bases, the J end lost 3 bases, and 12 bases lay between the germline ends. This CDR3 is built from 14 residues. The CDR3 nucleotides are TGTGCCAGCAGCTCTGGGACATTGGACTATGGCTACACCTTC. Protein sequence: CASSSGTLDYGYTF.

The chain couples TRBV7-2 to TRBJ1-1; the D gene is possibly TRBD1 (5 bases). V lost 5 bases to trimming and J lost 8 bases, with 24 bases between them. Per germline, CDR1 SGHTA and CDR2 FQGNSA. The CDR3 consists of 16 residues. The chain's CDR3 is CASSHPVDSAKGEAFF. CDR3 nucleotides: TGTGCCAGCAGCCACCCAGTCGACAGCGCAAAGGGCGAAGCTTTCTTT.

V gene TRBV7-2 combines with J gene TRBJ2-1; 10 bases map to TRBD1. The CDR3 extends over 16 amino acids. Trimming cost V 3 bases and J 8 bases; bases outside gene matches: 10. Germline CDR1 is SGHTA and CDR2 is FQGNSA. The CDR3 spells CASSFLPGQGIDEQFF. Written as DNA, the CDR3 is TGTGCCAGCAGCTTTTTACCGGGACAGGGGATTGATGAGCAGTTCTTC. Full variable domain (rest looked up from reference TRBV7-2 and TRBJ2-1): GAGVSQSPSNKVTEKGKDVELRCDPISGHTALYWYRQSLGQGLEFLIYFQGNSAPDKSGLPSDRFSAERTGGSVSTLTIQRTQQEDSAVYLCASSFLPGQGIDEQFFGPGTRLTVL.

The chain combines TRBV20-1 with TRBJ2-1; TRBD2 agrees at 8 bases. CDR1 is DFQATT, CDR2 SNEGSKA, per germline (reference sequence). The CDR3 extends over 16 amino acids. The trim removed 6 bases at V and 5 bases at J, leaving 15 bases unmatched. In DNA, the CDR3 is TGCAGTGCCGCCAGACTAGCGACGGCCAAGGACAATGAGCAGTTCTTC. Translated: CSAARLATAKDNEQFF.

The sample holds a few counts of this clonotype. The gene calls are TRBV11-1 and TRBJ2-3, with 8 bases identical to TRBD1. The trim removed 2 bases at V and 6 bases at J, leaving 4 bases unmatched. CDR3 length: 14 residues. Germline V gene lookup returns CDR1 SGHAT and CDR2 FQDESV (reference sequence). The CDR3 loop reads CASSLTQGVDTQYF. As DNA, the CDR3 is TGTGCCAGCAGCTTAACACAGGGGGTGGATACGCAGTATTTT.

V and J are TRBV11-2 and TRBJ2-5; tentatively, D is TRBD1 (6 bases). The germline V gene has CDR1 SGHAT and CDR2 FQNNGV. Deletions cut 5 bases from V and 4 bases from J, with 14 bases between. The CDR3 sequence is 14 residues long. The CDR3 sequence: CASSARVGAETQYF. The CDR3 bases are TGTGCCAGCAGCGCCCGTGTGGGGGCAGAGACCCAGTACTTC. Full variable domain (remainder filled in from reference TRBV11-2 and TRBJ2-5): EAGVAQSPRYKIIEKRQSVAFWCNPISGHATLYWYQQILGQGPKLLIQFQNNGVVDDSQLPKDRFSAERLKGVDSTLKIQPAKLEDSAVYLCASSARVGAETQYFGPGTRLLVL.

The chain carries TRBV27 and TRBJ2-4; 8 nucleotides line up with TRBD1. Germline CDR1 MNHEY, CDR2 SMNVEV (reference sequence). Trimming cost V 2 bases and J 1 base; bases outside gene matches: 4. The CDR3 consists of 16 residues. In DNA form, the CDR3 reads TGTGCCAGCAGTTTAGGCCAGGGGGCGGCCAAAAACATTCAGTACTTC. It codes for CASSLGQGAAKNIQYF.

This clonotype came up a few times. The CDR3 spells CASSFGGTGIWGTEAFF. CDR3 nucleotides: TGTGCCAGCAGCTTTGGAGGGACAGGGATTTGGGGAACTGAAGCTTTCTTT. J is TRBJ1-1 and V is TRBV11-2; 9 bases are shared with TRBD1. Germline CDR1 and CDR2: SGHAT and FQNNGV. This CDR3 is 17 amino acids long. V dropped 3 bases and J dropped 5; count of bases not matched to a gene: 13.

J is TRBJ1-6 and V is TRBV28, with D perhaps matching TRBD1 (6 bases). Per germline, CDR1 MDHEN and CDR2 SYDVKM. This CDR3 comprises 15 residues. V lost 4 bases and J lost 9, with 16 bases in between. The CDR3 sequence: CASSWGQRESSPLHF. The CDR3 bases are TGTGCCAGCAGTTGGGGACAACGGGAAAGTTCACCCCTCCACTTT. Together with reference TRBV28 and TRBJ1-6, the CDR3 gives the full variable domain: DVKVTQSSRYLVKRTGEKVFLECVQDMDHENMFWYRQDPGLGLRLIYFSYDVKMKEKGDIPEGYSVSREKKERFSLILESASTNQTSMYLCASSWGQRESSPLHFGNGTRLTVT.